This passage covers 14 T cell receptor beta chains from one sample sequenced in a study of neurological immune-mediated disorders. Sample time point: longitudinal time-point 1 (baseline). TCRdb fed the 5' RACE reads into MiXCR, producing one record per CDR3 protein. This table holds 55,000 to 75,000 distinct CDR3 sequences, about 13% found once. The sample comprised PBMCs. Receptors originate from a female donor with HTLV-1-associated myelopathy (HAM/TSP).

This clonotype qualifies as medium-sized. Here the CDR3 DNA reads TGTGCCAGCAGGAGGACAGGGGGCTACGAGCAGTACTTC. Its translation: CASRRTGGYEQYF. The genes are TRBV28 and TRBJ2-7, with 10 bases aligning to TRBD1. The V and J ends lost 6 bases and 3 bases, in that order; junction bases with no gene match: 2. The CDR3 runs to 13 residues. Germline V CDR1 and CDR2: MDHEN, SYDVKM.

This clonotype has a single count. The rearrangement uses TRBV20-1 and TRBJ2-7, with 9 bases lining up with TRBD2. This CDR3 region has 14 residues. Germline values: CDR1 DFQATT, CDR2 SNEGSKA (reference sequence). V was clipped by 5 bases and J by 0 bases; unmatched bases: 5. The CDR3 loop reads CSALLSGSSYEQYF. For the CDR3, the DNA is TGCAGTGCTCTTCTTAGCGGGAGCTCCTACGAGCAGTACTTC.

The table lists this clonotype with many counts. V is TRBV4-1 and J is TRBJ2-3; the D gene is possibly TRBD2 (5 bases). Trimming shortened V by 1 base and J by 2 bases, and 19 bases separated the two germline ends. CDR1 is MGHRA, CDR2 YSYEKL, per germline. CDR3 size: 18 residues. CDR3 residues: CASSQGERHTPHTDTQYF. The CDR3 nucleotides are TGCGCCAGCAGCCAAGGGGAGCGACACACACCGCACACAGATACGCAGTATTTT.

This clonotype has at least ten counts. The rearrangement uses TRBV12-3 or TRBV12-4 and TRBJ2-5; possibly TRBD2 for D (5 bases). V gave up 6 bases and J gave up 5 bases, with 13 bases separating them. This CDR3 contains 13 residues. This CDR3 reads CASRSREWETQYF. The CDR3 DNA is TGTGCCAGCAGATCGAGGGAATGGGAGACCCAGTACTTC.

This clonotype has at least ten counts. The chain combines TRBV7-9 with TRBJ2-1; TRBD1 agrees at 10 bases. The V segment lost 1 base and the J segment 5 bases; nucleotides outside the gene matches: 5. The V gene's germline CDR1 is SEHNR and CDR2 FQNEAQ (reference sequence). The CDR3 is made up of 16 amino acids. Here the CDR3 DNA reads TGTGCCAGCAGCTTAGTACCGGGACAGGGGAACAATGAGCAGTTCTTC. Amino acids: CASSLVPGQGNNEQFF.

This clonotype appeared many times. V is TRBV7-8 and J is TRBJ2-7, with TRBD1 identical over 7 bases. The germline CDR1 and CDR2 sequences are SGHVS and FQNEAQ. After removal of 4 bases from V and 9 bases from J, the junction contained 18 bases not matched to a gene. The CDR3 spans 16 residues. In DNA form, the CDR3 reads TGTGCCAGCAGCTACCGAGGCGGACAGGCCCTAAAGGTGCAGTACTTC. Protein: CASSYRGGQALKVQYF.

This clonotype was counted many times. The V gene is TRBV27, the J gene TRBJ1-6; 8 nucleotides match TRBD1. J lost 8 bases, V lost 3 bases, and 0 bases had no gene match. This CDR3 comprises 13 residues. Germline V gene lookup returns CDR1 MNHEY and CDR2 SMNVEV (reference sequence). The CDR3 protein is CASSLGQDSPLHF. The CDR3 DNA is TGTGCCAGCAGTTTGGGACAGGATTCACCCCTCCACTTT.

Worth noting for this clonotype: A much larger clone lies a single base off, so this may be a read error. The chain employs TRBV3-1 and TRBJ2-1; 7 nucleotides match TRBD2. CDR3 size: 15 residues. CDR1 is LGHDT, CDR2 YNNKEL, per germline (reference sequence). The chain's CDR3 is CVSSQETSNFNEQFF. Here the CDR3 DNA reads TGTGTCAGCAGCCAAGAGACTAGCAACTTCAATGAGCAGTTCTTC.

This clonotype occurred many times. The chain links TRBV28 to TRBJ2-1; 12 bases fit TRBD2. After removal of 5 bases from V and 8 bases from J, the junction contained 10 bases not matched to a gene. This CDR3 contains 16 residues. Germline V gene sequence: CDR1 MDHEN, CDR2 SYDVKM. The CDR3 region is CASSALAGGFSDEQFF. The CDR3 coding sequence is TGTGCCAGCAGTGCCCTAGCGGGGGGGTTTTCTGATGAGCAGTTCTTC.

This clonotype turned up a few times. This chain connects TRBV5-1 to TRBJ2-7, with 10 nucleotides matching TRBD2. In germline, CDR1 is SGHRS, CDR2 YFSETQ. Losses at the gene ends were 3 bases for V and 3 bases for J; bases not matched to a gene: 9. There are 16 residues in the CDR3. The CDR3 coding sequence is TGCGCCAGCAGCTCTGGTAGCGGGGGGTCCAGCTACGAGCAGTACTTC. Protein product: CASSSGSGGSSYEQYF.

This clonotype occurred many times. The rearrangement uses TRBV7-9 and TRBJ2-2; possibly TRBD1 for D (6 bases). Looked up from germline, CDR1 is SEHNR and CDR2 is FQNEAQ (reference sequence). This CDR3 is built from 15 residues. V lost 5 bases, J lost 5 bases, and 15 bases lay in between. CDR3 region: CASSPNRAATGELFF. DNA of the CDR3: TGTGCCAGCAGCCCGAACAGGGCGGCGACCGGGGAGCTGTTTTTT.

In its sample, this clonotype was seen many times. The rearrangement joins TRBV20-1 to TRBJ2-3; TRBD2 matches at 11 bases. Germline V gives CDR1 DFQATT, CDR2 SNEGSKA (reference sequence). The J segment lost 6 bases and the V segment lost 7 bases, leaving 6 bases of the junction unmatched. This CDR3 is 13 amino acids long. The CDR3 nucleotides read TGCAGTGGGTTTAGCGGGGGGGCCGATACGCAGTATTTT. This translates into CSGFSGGADTQYF.

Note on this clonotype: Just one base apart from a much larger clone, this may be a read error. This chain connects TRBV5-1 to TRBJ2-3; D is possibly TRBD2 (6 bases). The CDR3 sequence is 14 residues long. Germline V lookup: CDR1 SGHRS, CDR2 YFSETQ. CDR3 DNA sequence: TGCGCCAGCAGCTGGGGGGAATCCACAGATGCGCAGTATTTT. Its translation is CASSWGESTDAQYF.

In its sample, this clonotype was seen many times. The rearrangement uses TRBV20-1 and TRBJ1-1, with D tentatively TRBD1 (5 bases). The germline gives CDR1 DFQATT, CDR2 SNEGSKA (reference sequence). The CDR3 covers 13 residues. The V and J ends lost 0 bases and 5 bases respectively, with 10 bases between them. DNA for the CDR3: TGCAGTGCTAGAGATGGGGGTAGGACTGAAGCTTTCTTT. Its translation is CSARDGGRTEAFF.